Listed here are 25 T cell receptor gamma chains from one sample, sequenced in a study of gamma delta lymphoproliferative disorders and STAT genes (dated by TCRdb to the late 2010s). The library was made by multiplex PCR. Sequencing was carried out with an Illumina MiSeq. For TCRdb, the public reads were processed anew by CATT, and duplicate DNA sequences were folded into one row. Counted in this sample were about 2,200 gamma-chain clones; roughly 10% of them appeared once. The top ten clones comprise 50% to 75% of the sample. For TCR sequencing, genomic DNA was taken from peripheral blood mononuclear cells isolated from both patients and controls. Sequencing was performed on blood. The receptor source for this set is a human donor with gamma-delta T-cell large granular lymphocyte leukemia.

This clone was picked up a small number of times. Called V gene: TRGV2; the J gene was not called. Germline V gives CDR1 EGSNGY, CDR2 YDSYNSKV. CDR3 length: 9 residues. CDR3 amino acids: CATWDLSLF. The CDR3 coding sequence is TGTGCCACCTGGGATCTGTCACTCTTT.

This clone was seen a handful of times. Because the CDR3's place on the DNA is in doubt, the DNA is left out and the CDR3 is given as listed by TCRdb. The V gene is given as TRGV11, and no J gene call is available. TRGV11 counts as an open reading frame of uncertain function. Ends included, the CDR3 has 19 residues. This CDR3 is CTTVPAGSRHHSYYYKKLF.

Of note for this clone: A much more abundant neighbour one base away suggests this may be a read error. No DNA is shown, since the ends of the CDR3 on it are uncertain; the CDR3 is the one TCRdb lists. The V gene is TRGV11; the J gene was not called. TRGV11 is identified as an open reading frame with a role that is uncertain. The CDR3 is 19 residues long, counting both termini. The CDR3 spells CTTVPAGLGTRLGDWIKTF.

This clone was recorded only once. The junction departs from germline at one end; a sequencing error may be responsible. V and J are TRGV9 and TRGJP. The J gene, not given by TCRdb, was assigned here from a germline match of the nucleotide sequence. This CDR3 region has 20 residues. Germline CDR1 GITISATS, CDR2 ISYDGTV (reference sequence). The CDR3 reads CALWEVYIPQGELGIKIKVF. Here the CDR3 DNA reads TGTGCCTTGTGGGAGGTGTATATCCCCCAAGGAGAGTTGGGCATAAAAATCAAGGTATTT.

This chain uses TRGV2 with TRGJ1 or TRGJ2. The J gene is not listed in TCRdb, so it was assigned here from a DNA match to germline. The CDR3 is 15 amino acids. The germline gives CDR1 EGSNGY, CDR2 YDSYNSKV. V shed 0 bases and J 4 bases; nucleotides not matched to a gene: 9. The CDR3: CATWDGPVTYYKKLF. In DNA, the CDR3 is TGTGCCACCTGGGACGGGCCGGTGACGTATTATAAGAAACTCTTT.

As regards this clone: The DNA is omitted, as the CDR3 cannot be located on it reliably, and the CDR3 follows TCRdb's listing. The chain's CDR3 is CTTVPAGLDSNYYKKLF. The V gene was identified as TRGV11, while no J gene was called. TRGV11 is noted as an ORF with a role that remains uncertain. The CDR3 spans 17 amino acids, including both terminal residues.

This rearrangement joins TRGV4 to TRGJ1 or TRGJ2. TCRdb supplies no J gene; here it was assigned by aligning the nucleotide sequence to germline. The CDR3 length is 14 residues. Germline V gene lookup returns CDR1 EGSTGY and CDR2 YDSYTSSV. Unmatched junction bases numbered 6, after V lost 1 base and J lost 3 bases. CDR3 loop: CATWDGDSYYKKLF. The CDR3 coding sequence is TGTGCCACCTGGGATGGCGATTCTTATTATAAGAAACTCTTT.

This clone was counted a few times. V is TRGV11 and J is TRGJ1 or TRGJ2. Here the J gene was assigned by germline matching of the DNA, as TCRdb has none. TRGV11 is flagged as an ORF with uncertain function. V dropped 0 bases and J dropped 3; count of bases not matched to a gene: 8. This CDR3 is 16 amino acids long. This CDR3 reads CACWIRHVRIYYKKLF. Written as DNA, the CDR3 is TGTGCCTGCTGGATTAGGCACGTTAGAATTTATTATAAGAAACTCTTT.

Concerning this clone itself: This CDR3 is also generated by other DNA sequences in the sample. The CDR3 loop reads CATWDLKKLF. The DNA of the CDR3 is TGTGCCACCTGGGATCTCAAGAAACTCTTT. This chain uses TRGV4 with TRGJ1 or TRGJ2. The J gene was missing in TCRdb and was found by matching the end of the DNA to germline. The CDR3 runs 10 residues. Germline values: CDR1 EGSTGY, CDR2 YDSYTSSV. V gave up 3 bases and J gave up 10 bases; unmatched junction bases: 3.

The J gene is TRGJ1 or TRGJ2, the V gene TRGV3. Germline matching of the DNA provided the J gene here, since TCRdb leaves it blank. Germline trimming cut 0 bases from V and 0 bases from J; bases unmatched to any gene: 8. Germline V gene data show CDR1 as VTNTFY and CDR2 as YDVSTARD (reference sequence). This CDR3 has 16 amino acids. CDR3 sequence reads: CATWDRPGKNYYKKLF. CDR3 sequence (DNA): TGTGCCACCTGGGACAGGCCGGGAAAGAATTATTATAAGAAACTCTTT.

By frequency in the sample, this clone is medium-sized (0.01 to 0.1%). For the CDR3, the DNA is TGTGCTGCGTGGGCGGATACCACTGGTTGGTTCAAGATATTT. Its protein product is CAAWADTTGWFKIF. The chain couples TRGV10 to TRGJP1. The J gene, left out of TCRdb, was set here by checking the DNA against germline. TRGV10 is an open reading frame whose function is uncertain. CDR3 size: 14 residues. Losses at the gene ends were 8 bases for V and 0 bases for J; bases not matched to a gene: 4.

This chain uses TRGV9 with TRGJ1 or TRGJ2. No J gene was available from TCRdb, and it was assigned here by a germline match of the DNA. V lost 1 base to trimming and J lost 0 bases; unmatched junction nucleotides: 3. This CDR3 region has 14 residues. Germline CDR1 GITISATS, CDR2 ISYDGTV (reference sequence). CDR3 sequence (DNA): TGTGCCTTGTGGGAGGTTTCGAATTATTATAAGAAACTCTTT. Residues: CALWEVSNYYKKLF.

Relative to its sample, this clone is medium-sized. The CDR3 DNA reads as TGTGCTGCGTGGGATTTGCCGGGACCCTACACTGGTTGGTTCAAGATATTT. This codes for CAAWDLPGPYTGWFKIF. J is TRGJP1 and V is TRGV10. TCRdb carries no J gene annotation; the J gene was assigned here by matching the DNA with germline. TRGV10 is an open reading frame, and its role is uncertain. CDR3 length equals 17 residues. Unmatched junction bases numbered 17, after V lost 8 bases and J lost 4 bases.

This clone has just a few counts. At residue 5, TCRdb's protein disagrees with the DNA translation; the protein shown here derives from the DNA. The rearrangement joins TRGV10 to TRGJP1. The J gene, left out of TCRdb, was set here by checking the DNA against germline. TRGV10 is annotated as an ORF whose role is uncertain. The V segment lost 8 bases and the J segment 1 base; nucleotides outside the gene matches: 5. The CDR3 length is 14 residues. This CDR3 reads CAAWALTTGWFKIF. The CDR3 nucleotides read TGTGCTGCGTGGGCCCTTACCACTGGTTGGTTCAAGATATTT.

This clone was seen more than once but under ten times. The J gene is TRGJ1 or TRGJ2, the V gene TRGV4. The J gene, absent from TCRdb, was called here by matching the DNA to germline. This CDR3 contains 13 residues. The germline V gene has CDR1 EGSTGY and CDR2 YDSYTSSV. V lost 5 bases and J lost 1; bases outside the gene matches: 5. The CDR3 protein is CATWGDNYYKKLF. The CDR3 DNA reads TGTGCCACCTGGGGGGATAATTATTATAAGAAACTCTTT.

This clone showed up just a few times. Translating this DNA gives a protein that differs at residue 10 from the TCRdb one, which belongs to a much larger clone; a read error is likely, and the protein shown is this translation. The V and J genes are TRGV9 and TRGJP. Here the J gene was assigned by germline matching of the DNA, as TCRdb has none. CDR3 size: 16 residues. Germline assignment: CDR1 GITISATS and CDR2 ISYDGTV (reference sequence). In DNA form, the CDR3 reads TGTGCCTTGTGGGAGGGTCAAGAGTTGGACAAAAAAATCAAGGTATTT. The encoded protein is CALWEGQELDKKIKVF.

V is TRGV8 and J is TRGJ1 or TRGJ2. Germline matching of the DNA provided the J gene here, since TCRdb leaves it blank. The CDR3 consists of 13 residues. With V trimmed by 4 bases and J by 7 bases, 10 bases remained unmatched. The germline CDR1 and CDR2 sequences are VENAVY and YDSYNSRV. The CDR3 sequence: CATWECLRYKKLF. The CDR3 coding sequence is TGTGCCACCTGGGAGTGCTTAAGGTATAAGAAACTCTTT.

The chain joins TRGV10 to TRGJ1 or TRGJ2. The J gene was not available in TCRdb and was assigned here by matching the DNA to germline segments. TRGV10 is annotated as an ORF whose role is uncertain. J gave up 4 bases and V 8 bases, and 12 bases lay outside the gene matches. The length of the CDR3 is 14 residues. Here the CDR3 reads CAAWDYGLYYKKLF. The CDR3 coding sequence is TGTGCTGCGTGGGATTATGGGCTATATTATAAGAAACTCTTT.

This clone was detected a few times. This chain joins TRGV4 and TRGJ1 or TRGJ2. No J gene is reported in TCRdb; it was inferred here by comparing the DNA with germline. Germline V gene data show CDR1 as EGSTGY and CDR2 as YDSYTSSV. The trim removed 6 bases at V and 5 bases at J, leaving 10 bases unmatched. This CDR3 spans 13 amino acids. The CDR3 DNA reads as TGTGCCACCTGGATCCCCGCGAATTATAAGAAACTCTTT. This sequence encodes CATWIPANYKKLF.

The genes are TRGV3 and TRGJ1 or TRGJ2. No J gene was available from TCRdb, and it was assigned here by a germline match of the DNA. CDR3 length equals 11 residues. Germline CDR1 reads VTNTFY; CDR2 reads YDVSTARD (reference sequence). V lost 2 bases and J lost 8; bases outside the gene matches: 3. CDR3: CATWDKHKKLF. CDR3 coding DNA: TGTGCCACCTGGGACAAGCATAAGAAACTCTTT.

The chain is built from TRGV8 and TRGJ1 or TRGJ2. The J gene, left out of TCRdb, was set here by checking the DNA against germline. The V segment lost 5 bases and the J segment 5 bases; nucleotides outside the gene matches: 6. This CDR3 comprises 12 residues. Looked up from germline, CDR1 is VENAVY and CDR2 is YDSYNSRV. CDR3 in DNA: TGTGCCACCTGGGGGGGAGATTATAAGAAACTCTTT. This gives the protein CATWGGDYKKLF.

In this sample, this clone is medium-sized. This chain connects TRGV2 to TRGJ1 or TRGJ2. TCRdb supplies no J gene; here it was assigned by aligning the nucleotide sequence to germline. The junction had 7 bases not matched to a gene; V was cut back by 2 bases and J by 3 bases. The CDR3 loop spans 14 amino acids. Germline V gene data show CDR1 as EGSNGY and CDR2 as YDSYNSKV. The CDR3: CATWDETFYYKKLF. As DNA, the CDR3 is TGTGCCACCTGGGACGAGACGTTTTATTATAAGAAACTCTTT.

This clone was recorded a few times. No DNA is shown, since the ends of the CDR3 on it are uncertain; the CDR3 is the one TCRdb lists. The V gene is TRGV8, but the J gene lacks a call. The length of the CDR3 is 28 amino acids, counting both ends. Germline V gene sequence: CDR1 VENAVY, CDR2 YDSYNSRV. CDR3 sequence reads: CATWDPRIIIRNSLAVEQHLLSQTNGVF.

The sample holds a few counts of this clone. The V gene is TRGV10, the J gene TRGJ1 or TRGJ2. Here the J gene came from matching the DNA to germline, since TCRdb omits it. TRGV10 counts as an open reading frame of uncertain function. V gave up 8 bases and J gave up 10 bases; unmatched junction bases: 9. The CDR3 has 11 amino acids. CDR3 in DNA: TGTGCTGCGTGGGCTAAAGGCAAGAAACTCTTT. It specifies CAAWAKGKKLF.

As concerns this clone: It is unclear where the CDR3 begins or ends on the DNA, so no DNA is shown, and the CDR3 is as TCRdb lists it. The J gene is uncalled and the V gene is TRGV11. TRGV11 is recorded as an ORF, its role being uncertain. Counting both end residues, the CDR3 totals 16 amino acids. The CDR3 region is CTTVPAGLVDYYKKLF.